This TCR beta chain was sequenced for a study of T cell repertoires in cytomegalovirus infection (dated by TCRdb to about 2019). Turning to the overall study: Recently identified HLA-C-restricted CMV epitopes, whose presentation resists viral immunomodulation, were targeted by peptide stimulations together with well-studied HLA-B-restricted epitopes. Donor HLA type was relevant to the analysis, as public TCR beta signatures indicated carriage of CMV infection together with the matching HLA type. General findings and caveats noted by the study authors: In both this cohort and an independent roughly 330-donor cohort, the cumulative frequency of public TCR beta family members distinguished carriers of CMV infection plus the relevant HLA type. The ex vivo response was dominated by HLA-C-restricted CMV-specific TCR beta clonotypes, and the single most frequent clonotype in two of eight donors was supplied by these HLA-C-restricted clonotypes.

The CDR3 numbers 16 residues from cysteine through phenylalanine. Only CDR3 DNA remains: 48 bases, in frame from the first base. Trimming at the junction amounts to 4 bases on V and 6 bases on J, and the germline ends lie 20 bases apart. Via the germline V gene, CDR1 is MGHRA and CDR2 YSYEKL. This sample was sequenced with an Illumina HiSeq 1500. Through fastp at Q25 and MiXCR, TCRdb rebuilt clones from the public reads, retaining in-frame beta chains. Each CDR3 protein gets just one entry, which takes the most common genes and DNA from the rows behind it. For this sample the table gives some 800,000 distinct CDR3 sequences, of which under 35% were detected only once. Around 13% of the sample goes to the ten largest clones. Only a few counts were recorded for this clonotype. The antigen it binds to is not known. No base quality information exists; no much larger clone differs at one position. This specimen's treatment or condition label, per the study, means: in vitro stimulation with specific CMV peptide epitopes to enrich CMV-specific T cells.

The sequence came from a human donor in good health (CMV status not recorded). Some clones in this sample may be carry-over from other donors' samples. The sequence joins TRBV4-1 to TRBJ2-3; the D gene is perhaps TRBD2, from 7 matching bases. This specimen consisted of cultured CD8+ T cells from PBMCs, obtained from culture after CMV antigen stimulation. The nucleotides are TGCGCCAGCAGCCCCCTGGGGGGGGGCCAGGGGGATACGCAGTATTTT. Translation gives CASSPLGGGQGDTQYF.